This TCR beta chain was sequenced for a study of blood T cell repertoires in COVID-19 (dated by TCRdb to 2018 to 2020). Broadly, across the study: Samples from collaborators originated in the United States, Italy and Spain and spanned both the acute and convalescent phases of COVID-19. The material from the prospective study consisted of cDNA or gDNA derived from T cells, B-cell-depleted T cells, or PBMCs. Deeply sampled blood TCRbeta repertoires from subjects exposed to, actively infected with, or recovered from COVID-19 were included in the dataset. A freely available public database, intended as a resource for researchers studying the immune response to SARS-CoV-2, is where the repertoires were released. Samples came from the ongoing ImmuneRACE study (first 160 participants) plus 1,254 subjects from 6 global collaborators. Sample metadata almost always included a de-identified subject ID, COVID-19 status, age in years and sex. Where available, HLA class I and class II types were taken from metadata supplied by the sample provider and were not determined by assay-based typing.

The immunoSEQ Assay, a bias-controlled multiplex PCR, was used to amplify TCRbeta CDR3 regions from genomic DNA. The study's processing was this. The number of nucleated cells in each sample was estimated by amplification of reference gene primers within the assay. To quantify the absolute abundance of each unique TCRbeta CDR3 rearrangement, sequence reads were collapsed and filtered. For each sample, productive Simpson clonality was calculated as the square root of Simpson's diversity index over productive rearrangements. Sourced from immuneACCESS, this table was stored by TCRdb with only in-frame sequences that have V and J called. A share of the clones is absent; for the studies checked, an unresolved V gene accounts for under half, and the remainder has no known explanation. V and J calls and clone size are copied from that table; D and trimming were computed from the DNA. A total of about 270,000 clones appear in this sample, approximately 86% of them only once. The top ten clonotypes cover around 13% of the sample.

Concerning this clone itself: Its antigen specificity is not known. No base quality information exists; no much larger clone differs at one position.

In Seattle, one collaborating source enrolled patients while the infection was active and tracked those patients longitudinally over the course of disease. Whole blood was collected in K2EDTA tubes by collaborating institutions according to the institutions' own protocols. For TCRbeta analysis, collaborators shipped samples as frozen whole blood, isolated PBMCs, or DNA extracted from either of those sample types. Broader findings and caveats from the paper: How much clinical and demographic metadata was included differed by source and by participant, and the metadata was provided uncurated.

Spanning cysteine to phenylalanine, the CDR3 consists of 13 amino acids. Solely the CDR3 DNA is kept, with 39 bases framed from the first base. Germline trimming amounts to 3 bases on V and 6 bases on J, with 4 as the count of junction bases outside the gene matches. In the germline V gene (reference sequence), CDR1 corresponds to GTSNPN and CDR2 to SVGIG. The TCR was taken from a woman in her sixties or seventies with COVID-19, enrolled during active disease. Sequenced material: peripheral blood. This chain joins TRBV30 to TRBJ2-2, and TRBD1 aligns with 7 junction nucleotides. The DNA sequence reads TGTGCCTGGAGCGCTACAGGGGCCGGGGAGCTGTTTTTT. Its translation is CAWSATGAGELFF. The CDR3, completed at both ends by the reference TRBV30 and TRBJ2-2 genes, gives the full variable domain SQTIHQWPATLVQPVGSPLSLECTVEGTSNPNLYWYRQAAGRGLQLLFYSVGIGQISSEVPQNLSASRPQDRQFILSSKKLLLSDSGFYLCAWSATGAGELFFGEGSRLTVL.